The clone carrying this T cell receptor beta chain was picked up a small number of times. As yet, its antigen is unknown. This record comes from a study of naive and memory T cell subsets. Study results and limitations: In naive cells, over 95% of TCR sequences were seen only once. Possibly reflecting memory cells re-expressing CD45RA, a few larger clonotypes occurred in naive repertoires, especially CD8. Diversity fell and Gini index rose from naive through CM, EM, EMRA. Activation and differentiation may alter RNA-based TCR counts.

Cells stained for CD3, CD4, CD8, CD45RA and CD27 were sorted into four subsets. V was pared by 6 bases and J by 1 base, with 15 bases of the junction left unmatched. The CDR3 totals 17 residues. CDR1 is SQVTM and CDR2 is ANQGSEA in the germline V gene. Two oligonucleotides, mixed equimolar, formed the beta constant-region primer covering TRBC1 and TRBC2. Ligated cDNA was amplified by four rounds of PCR with nested alpha and beta constant-region primers and SP2. Via MiXCR, TCRdb re-called the UMI-ligation and nested PCR reads, giving one row per CDR3 protein. The table shows 120,000 to 150,000 distinct CDR3 sequences, with approximately 20% occurring only once.

The chain uses TRBV29-1 and TRBJ2-1, with 7 bases aligning to TRBD2. The clonotype was recovered from a human donor in good health. The sequencing sample was made of naive CD8+ T cells from blood. CDR3 sequence reads: CSVPSVGGSASYNEQFF. For the CDR3, the DNA is TGCAGCGTACCCTCGGTCGGCGGGAGCGCTTCCTACAATGAGCAGTTCTTC.